The next 5 T cell receptor beta chains were all read from a single sample in a study of cytomegalovirus exposure and HLA in healthy donors. Sequenced by immunoSEQ multiplex PCR; TCRdb stores in-frame clones only, minus some. The sample contains 140,000 to 150,000 clones, about 89% of which appear only once. Sequencing was carried out using PBMCs. The receptors stem from a man younger than 35 in good health and CMV-seronegative.

This chain joins TRBV2 and TRBJ1-4; 7 positions match TRBD1. CDR1 and CDR2 (germline): SNHLY, FYNNEI. J was trimmed by 2 bases and V by 6 bases; bases with no gene match: 6. This CDR3 is built from 15 residues. CDR3 DNA: TGTGCCAGCAGCAAAGACAGGGTTACTAATGAAAAACTGTTTTTT. It specifies CASSKDRVTNEKLFF.

The rearrangement uses TRBV7-2 and TRBJ1-1; a weak D match, TRBD1 (5 bases). This CDR3 has 15 residues. Germline lookup yields CDR1 SGHTA and CDR2 FQGNSA. V was pared by 5 bases and J by 3 bases, with 16 bases between. The CDR3 loop is CASSLSPPGYTEAFF. CDR3 nucleotides: TGTGCCAGCAGCCTCTCACCTCCAGGGTACACTGAAGCTTTCTTT. Complete variable domain (other parts from reference TRBV7-2 and TRBJ1-1): GAGVSQSPSNKVTEKGKDVELRCDPISGHTALYWYRQSLGQGLEFLIYFQGNSAPDKSGLPSDRFSAERTGGSVSTLTIQRTQQEDSAVYLCASSLSPPGYTEAFFGQGTRLTVV.

The gene calls are TRBV7-9 and TRBJ2-7, with 9 bases fitting TRBD1. Germline CDR1 is SEHNR and CDR2 is FQNEAQ (reference sequence). The CDR3 is 15 amino acids. Losses at the gene ends were 6 bases for V and 4 bases for J; bases not matched to a gene: 10. CDR3 nucleotide sequence: TGTGCCAGCAGACCTTGGGACAGGGCCGAATACGAGCAGTACGTC. Encoded protein: CASRPWDRAEYEQYV.

This clone was detected once. The rearrangement joins TRBV4-2 to TRBJ2-2, with 9 bases identical to TRBD2. Looked up from germline, CDR1 is LGHNA and CDR2 is YNFKEQ. This CDR3 is 15 amino acids long. Unmatched junction bases numbered 3, after V lost 4 bases and J lost 3 bases. CDR3 residues: CASSLRTSDTGELFF. For the CDR3, the DNA is TGTGCCAGCAGCCTACGGACTAGCGACACCGGGGAGCTGTTTTTT.

The chain joins TRBV9 to TRBJ2-1; the D gene is possibly TRBD2 (5 bases). The CDR3 consists of 14 residues. V was shortened by 3 bases and J by 4 bases, with 11 bases between the two germline ends. Germline CDR1 is SGDLS and CDR2 is YYNGEE. The CDR3 protein is CASSAARTYNEQFF. In nucleotides, the CDR3 is TGTGCCAGCAGCGCTGCCAGGACTTACAATGAGCAGTTCTTC.